This passage covers 2 T cell receptor beta chains from one sample sequenced in a study of identifying expanded T cells in peripheral blood. Profiled with immunoSEQ multiplex PCR; TCRdb holds only in-frame clones, not every one. The data contain under 70,000 clones, 70% to 90% of them seen just once; the ten biggest clones take up 4.7%. The sequenced sample was blood. The receptor source for this set is a person aged 18 to 70 in good health.

The sample holds one count of this clone. The genes are TRBV7-2 and TRBJ1-1; tentative D call: TRBD1 (5 bases). This CDR3 has 17 residues. Germline lookup yields CDR1 SGHTA and CDR2 FQGNSA. V was clipped by 0 bases and J by 0 bases, with 14 bases between them. CDR3 nucleotide sequence: TGTGCCAGCAGCTTAGCAAGGTGGTCAGGGATGAACACTGAAGCTTTCTTT. This translates into CASSLARWSGMNTEAFF.

The chain couples TRBV11-2 to TRBJ2-2; a weak D match, TRBD1 (5 bases). V lost 3 bases and J 0 bases, leaving 11 bases between the germline ends. Germline V gene lookup returns CDR1 SGHAT and CDR2 FQNNGV. This CDR3 is 16 amino acids long. CDR3 nucleotides: TGTGCCAGCAGCTTCAGGGTCACCGCGAACACCGGGGAGCTGTTTTTT. This encodes CASSFRVTANTGELFF.